The 3 T cell receptor beta chains presented below share a single source sample, sequenced in a study of shared clonotypes between healthy human individuals. Sequencing used immunoSEQ multiplex PCR; TCRdb keeps in-frame clones, though not all of them. The repertoire includes around 2,000,000 clones, approximately 94% of them detected once, and about 1.8% sits in the top ten. Positively selected for CCR7, the CD45RO-negative cells used as naive CD8 cells excluded terminally differentiated effector memory CD45RA+ cells. Sequenced material: naive CD8+ T cells from PBMCs. These receptors all come from a man aged 18 to 29 in good health. Some clones in this sample may be carry-over from other donors' samples.

This chain uses TRBV18 with TRBJ2-7; 9 bases map to TRBD2. V gave up 0 bases and J gave up 4 bases; unmatched junction bases: 7. CDR3 length equals 16 residues. The germline gives CDR1 KGHSH, CDR2 LQKENI. Here the CDR3 reads CASSPPWREGQYEQYF. CDR3 bases: TGTGCCAGCTCACCACCCTGGCGGGAGGGCCAGTACGAGCAGTACTTC.

The sample holds a few counts of this clone. The rearrangement joins TRBV7-8 to TRBJ1-2; D is perhaps TRBD1 (6 bases). Germline CDR1 and CDR2: SGHVS and FQNEAQ. Trimming left V 5 bases short and J 4 bases short, with 14 bases between. CDR3 length: 14 amino acids. DNA of the CDR3: TGTGCCAGCAGCGGACAACAGGGCAGCTATGGCTACACCTTC. Translation: CASSGQQGSYGYTF.

The gene calls are TRBV11-3 and TRBJ2-1; the D is unclear. CDR1 and CDR2 from the germline V gene are SGHNT and YENEEA. V was trimmed by 2 bases and J by 10 bases, leaving 12 bases between them. CDR3 length equals 13 residues. The chain's CDR3 is CASSLSALGEQFF. CDR3 in DNA: TGTGCCAGCAGCTTATCGGCCCTAGGAGAGCAGTTCTTC.